This T cell receptor (beta chain) was profiled in a study of T cell clonality in common variable immunodeficiency. Blood samples were heparinized, about 4.5 to 8 ml per donor. The germline V gene has CDR1 DFQATT and CDR2 SNEGSKA (reference sequence). V lost 6 bases and J 2 bases, leaving 9 bases between the germline ends. The CDR3 is made up of 12 amino acids. Only in-frame clones appear in the TCRdb table, and some are missing; sequencing was by immunoSEQ multiplex PCR. The sample presents some 53,000 clones, none singletons. Study results and limitations: Fewer deletions and N-nucleotide insertions were reportedly seen in common variable immunodeficiency TCR beta sequences.

This clone occurred many times. Its antigen is currently unknown. The CDR3 end lies 3 residues beyond the end of the read and is filled in from the germline J gene. This sequence originates from a person between 18 and 69 years old in good health. The material sequenced was peripheral blood mononuclear cells. The V gene is TRBV20-1, the J gene TRBJ2-3; D is uncertain. The sequenced CDR3 bases are TGCAGTGCCCACAGCCCCACAGATACG. Translating it yields CSAHSPTDT. The whole CDR3 reads CSAHSPTDTQYF.